These T cell receptor beta chains were read from a single sample in a study of blood T cell repertoires in COVID-19. Clones were sequenced by immunoSEQ multiplex PCR, and TCRdb holds only the in-frame ones, with some missing. The table includes around 23,000 clones, 86% detected once. The sequencing sample was made of peripheral blood. These receptors originate from a man in his forties or fifties with active COVID-19. The CDR3 runs from the conserved cysteine through the conserved F or W. The D gene is left open where the match is weak. Rows may omit the clone size; those that give it use once, few, many or a size class.

abundance	j_gene	v_gene	d_gene	CDR3aa	CDR3nt
-	TRBJ1-2	TRBV7-9	TRBD1	CASSYNTGVYGYTF	TGTGCCAGCAGCTACAATACAGGGGTCTATGGCTACACCTTC
-	TRBJ2-1	TRBV6-4	TRBD2	CASSPQAGTSGANEQFF	TGTGCCAGCAGTCCGCAAGCCGGGACTAGCGGGGCCAATGAGCAGTTCTTC
-	TRBJ2-5	TRBV9	TRBD2	CASSVATGGGSGGAWGQTQYF	TGTGCCAGCAGCGTAGCTACTGGAGGAGGTAGCGGGGGGGCCTGGGGACAGACCCAGTACTTC
few	TRBJ2-7	TRBV4-3	TRBD1	CASSQHRGSEQYF	TGCGCCAGCAGCCAACACAGGGGTTCCGAGCAGTACTTC
-	TRBJ2-5	TRBV5-1	TRBD1	CASRIQGVETQYF	TGCGCCAGCAGAATCCAGGGGGTGGAGACCCAGTACTTC
-	TRBJ2-7	TRBV7-2	-	CASSLGFTPYEQYF	TGTGCCAGCAGCTTAGGTTTCACACCCTACGAGCAGTACTTC
-	TRBJ2-7	TRBV5-1	-	CASSSQGLTYEQYF	TGCGCCAGCAGCTCCCAGGGGCTCACATACGAGCAGTACTTC
-	TRBJ1-2	TRBV2	-	CASIPTAKNGYTF	TGTGCCAGCATTCCGACAGCAAAGAATGGCTACACCTTC
-	TRBJ2-1	TRBV19	TRBD2	CASSTLAGGYNEQFF	TGTGCCAGTAGTACCCTAGCGGGGGGCTACAATGAGCAGTTCTTC
-	TRBJ2-1	TRBV11-1	TRBD2	CASSLRGGREGEQFF	TGTGCCAGCAGCTTAAGAGGCGGGAGAGAGGGTGAGCAGTTCTTC
-	TRBJ1-5	TRBV27	TRBD1	CASSWGQSQPQHF	TGTGCCAGCAGTTGGGGACAGTCCCAGCCCCAGCATTTT
-	TRBJ1-2	TRBV12-3/TRBV12-4	-	CASSVIRGAGYTF	TGTGCCAGCAGTGTTATCAGGGGTGCGGGCTACACCTTC
-	TRBJ2-1	TRBV10-3	-	CAISVTYNEQFF	TGTGCCATCAGTGTCACATACAATGAGCAGTTCTTC
-	TRBJ1-2	TRBV13	TRBD1	CASSLGQGWDYGYTF	TGTGCCAGCAGCTTGGGACAGGGTTGGGACTATGGCTACACCTTC
-	TRBJ2-7	TRBV29-1	TRBD2	CSALTSGRAGEQYF	TGCAGCGCCTTGACTAGCGGGAGGGCCGGCGAGCAGTACTTC
once	TRBJ2-1	TRBV15	-	CATSRPGHDNEQFF	TGTGCCACCAGCAGACCGGGACACGACAATGAGCAGTTCTTC
once	TRBJ2-6	TRBV2	-	CASIPDYSGANVLTF	TGTGCCAGCATCCCAGATTACTCTGGGGCCAACGTCCTGACTTTC
-	TRBJ2-1	TRBV4-2	-	CASSRGVPSYNEQFF	TGTGCCAGCAGCCGGGGGGTCCCCAGCTACAATGAGCAGTTCTTC
-	TRBJ1-2	TRBV5-5	-	CASSLTGMPLGYTF	TGTGCCAGCAGCTTAACAGGGATGCCCCTAGGCTACACCTTC
-	TRBJ2-2	TRBV2	TRBD1	CASRGTGRDTGELFF	TGTGCCAGCCGCGGGACAGGGAGAGACACCGGGGAGCTGTTTTTT
-	TRBJ1-2	TRBV27	-	CASSLSAGNSYGYTF	TGTGCCAGCAGTTTATCCGCAGGGAACAGCTATGGCTACACCTTC
-	TRBJ2-5	TRBV19	TRBD2	CASSIPPAGEQETQYF	TGTGCCAGTAGTATTCCTCCGGCGGGGGAACAAGAGACCCAGTACTTC
few	TRBJ2-1	TRBV5-4	TRBD2	CASSFGGGSYNEQFF	TGTGCCAGCAGCTTCGGGGGAGGGTCCTACAATGAGCAGTTCTTC
once	TRBJ1-2	TRBV6-2/TRBV6-3	-	CASSYGKINYGYTF	TGTGCCAGCAGTTACGGCAAGATTAACTATGGCTACACCTTC
-	TRBJ2-1	TRBV7-2	TRBD2	CASSRQREEQFF	TGTGCCAGCAGCCGCCAGCGGGAGGAGCAGTTCTTC
-	TRBJ2-1	TRBV5-6	-	CASSLGRVRVDEQFF	TGTGCCAGCAGCTTGGGGCGGGTCCGGGTAGATGAGCAGTTCTTC
-	TRBJ1-1	TRBV6-2/TRBV6-3	-	CASSFLRGIEAFF	TGTGCCAGCAGTTTCCTTCGGGGGATTGAAGCTTTCTTT
-	TRBJ2-7	TRBV5-4	TRBD2	CASSFMSSGLYTYEQYF	TGTGCCAGCAGCTTTATGTCTAGCGGTCTCTATACCTACGAGCAGTACTTC
once	TRBJ2-7	TRBV6-5	-	CASSYSGDEQYF	TGTGCCAGCAGTTACTCAGGGGACGAGCAGTACTTC
-	TRBJ2-1	TRBV7-6	-	CASSLGPGFYNEQFF	TGTGCCAGCAGCTTAGGGCCGGGGTTCTACAATGAGCAGTTCTTC
-	TRBJ2-1	TRBV7-2	TRBD2	CASSLGLAYNEQFF	TGTGCCAGCAGCCTGGGACTAGCGTACAATGAGCAGTTCTTC
-	TRBJ2-1	TRBV14	-	CASSHSSLTTYNEQFF	TGTGCCAGCAGCCACTCCAGTCTCACTACCTACAATGAGCAGTTCTTC
-	TRBJ1-5	TRBV7-2	-	CASSLYGNQPQHF	TGTGCCAGCAGCTTATACGGGAATCAGCCCCAGCATTTT
-	TRBJ1-6	TRBV7-8	-	CASSLTANNSPLHF	TGTGCCAGCAGCTTGACAGCTAATAATTCACCCCTCCACTTT
-	TRBJ2-7	TRBV29-1	TRBD2	CSVGRLAGGEQYF	TGCAGCGTTGGTAGGCTAGCGGGAGGCGAGCAGTACTTC
once	TRBJ1-2	TRBV28	-	CASSLRTRGGYTF	TGTGCCAGCAGTTTGCGGACCCGGGGAGGCTACACCTTC
-	TRBJ2-7	TRBV7-9	TRBD2	CASSMGGSMAYEQYF	TGTGCCAGCAGTATGGGCGGGAGTATGGCCTACGAGCAGTACTTC
-	TRBJ2-3	TRBV5-4	-	CASRSTGASTDTQYF	TGTGCCAGCAGAAGCACGGGAGCCTCAACAGATACGCAGTATTTT
-	TRBJ2-7	TRBV5-4	TRBD1	CASTRTGGYEQYF	TGTGCCAGCACCCGGACAGGGGGCTACGAGCAGTACTTC
-	TRBJ2-5	TRBV4-1	TRBD2	CASSRQSGGGDVQYF	TGCGCCAGCAGCCGACAGAGCGGGGGGGGCGACGTCCAGTACTTC
few	TRBJ1-1	TRBV30	TRBD1	CAWSVMDRGTTEAFF	TGTGCCTGGAGTGTCATGGACAGGGGTACCACTGAAGCTTTCTTT